This paragraph covers one T cell receptor (beta chain) sequence. Its target antigen remains unknown. There are no base qualities to consult, and no much larger clone falls within one base. In total, 630 or so healthy bone marrow donors made up the cohort. All cohort members were sampled while nominally healthy, although unrecorded immune exposures were likely present. The donor tested CMV seropositive, placing the donor among the 250 to 350 seropositive members of the cohort. Every donor gave a peripheral blood sample, and the peripheral blood mononuclear cells from that sample were used for TCR beta sequencing. Genomic DNA extraction from the blood cell samples was performed with the Qiagen DNeasy Blood Extraction Kit. The record originates from a study of cytomegalovirus exposure and HLA in healthy donors (dated by TCRdb to 2017 to 2019). About the full investigation: According to an earlier analysis of 587 of the donors, 200 million or so T cells yielded 95 million to 140 million unique TCR beta sequences and around 300 Gb of sequence data. Among under 450 genotyped donors of the cohort, an average of about 240,000 unique TCR beta nucleotide sequences were sequenced per donor, roughly a sixth of them non-productive. Rather than using new phenotypic data, the later analysis identified candidate immune exposures from TCR beta sequences and from how often those sequences occurred across donors. About 300 gigabases of sequencing data and around 90 million unique TCR sequences made up an early release that covered nearly 650 HLA-typed donors. The study profiled the T cell repertoires of hundreds of subjects by immunosequencing and related them to cytomegalovirus serostatus. Because of strong linkage in the cohort, four to six DR-DQ haplotypes were treated as single units for association and clustering. Of the roughly 430 genotyped donors, 65% to 90% fell in the genetic ancestry cluster associated with self-reported Caucasian donors. In addition to the first cohort of hundreds of subjects, a separate validation cohort of some 120 different subjects was used. In a later analysis, previously published TCR beta repertoires from about 670 donors were re-analyzed and high-resolution HLA genotyping was added so that TCR occurrence patterns could be studied. Typing coverage varied by locus: roughly 620-630 donors for A, B, C, DRB1 and DQB1; approximately 560 for DQA1; 606 for DPA1; about 450 for DPB1. The study aimed to test whether cataloging public T cell receptors could reveal signatures of past pathogen exposure. To predict cytomegalovirus infection status, the study combined high-throughput TCR immunosequencing, statistical association of individual TCRs with disease status, and machine learning. A later genetic analysis took genome-wide SNP genotypes for about 65% of the 666 donors and used that subset as a discovery cohort. Every repertoire in the discovery cohort had been generated on one and the same sequencing platform. An earlier analysis of 500 to 650 of the donors applied high-throughput TCR beta sequencing to assess whether each TCR beta V gene segment acted as functional or pseudogenic. Donor age, sex, ethnicity and CMV serostatus were compiled alongside the repertoire data. Class I and class II HLA loci were covered by the typing at four-digit resolution. Findings and caveats that apply to the study as a whole: According to the authors, the approach could potentially be generalized to other disease states and immunological phenotypes. According to a later analysis, parvovirus B19, influenza, CMV and Epstein-Barr virus appeared linked to several top co-occurrence clusters. According to a later analysis, TCR association rates differed among HLA loci, with DRB1 alleles showing the most associated TCRs and HLA-C alleles showing the fewest. In vitro tests confirmed that a few of the cytomegalovirus-associated TCR beta chains recognize cytomegalovirus antigens. In an earlier analysis of approximately 590 of the donors, most TCR beta V segments appeared in productive rearrangements about 87% or about 30% of the time, broadly matching IMGT annotations. Immune exposure information for the cohort was limited to CMV serostatus. Most TCR sequences were observed very rarely across donors, whereas some public TCRs were present in many individuals. The sequencing pipeline was judged likely to have produced a cluster of highly shared sequence variants as a technical artifact. The cohort was sequenced for TCR beta chains only, and without alpha or paired-chain data the features that could be detected were limited. The classifier was reported to diagnose cytomegalovirus status with high specificity and sensitivity in both the original and validation cohorts. A further reported finding was that TCR beta sequences accurately predicted the HLA-A and HLA-B alleles for most subjects in the first cohort. When HLA alleles, especially DR and DQ, strongly co-occurred, TCR associations were difficult to assign to individual alleles. In a later genetic analysis, a missense DCLRE1C variant was associated with V-gene and J-gene trimming of TCR beta chains, and the association was replicated in an independent cohort. Specific HLA alleles were associated with 16,951 TCR beta sequences at a false discovery rate of 0.05 in a later analysis. Because HLA typing was missing for some donors at each locus, association tests included only the typed subset. A later genetic analysis reported fewer N-insertions in productive TCRs among donors in an Asian-associated ancestry cluster than the roughly 650-donor mean. In a later analysis, most CMV-associated TCR beta chains were found to appear HLA-restricted, with HLA associations seemingly driven largely by CMV exposure. Some IMGT-functional V segments, including TRBV6-2 and TRBV6-3, could not be told apart with the 87-base-pair reads, so those segments were excluded. In the study, 150 to 200 TCR beta chains were listed as associated with cytomegalovirus. The earlier analysis of almost 600 of the donors excluded approximately 15 rarely observed V segments, including chromosome 9 orphons, because counts were too low. A later analysis found that HLA-associated TCR beta chains were more clonally expanded and had lower generation probabilities than equally common non-associated chains. Roughly uniform sequencing depth across donors was assumed in presence/absence analyses, although this assumption may not hold. Correlated functional status among segregating V segments might be attributable to linkage disequilibrium, but an unknown experimental factor could not be ruled out.

The germline V gene gives CDR1 as SGHRS and CDR2 as YFSETQ. V lost 4 bases and J lost 3 bases, and the count of bases not matched to a germline gene is 10. Reading from cysteine to phenylalanine, the CDR3 counts 16 amino acids. This entry keeps only the CDR3 DNA: 48 bases, framed from base 1. Receptor libraries were prepared by the immunoSEQ multiplex PCR assay. The multiplex PCR relied on a mix of 60 forward primers for TCR Vbeta segments and 13 reverse primers for TCR Jbeta segments. The CDR3 region of rearranged TCR beta genes was amplified from genomic DNA by a multiplex PCR assay. The amplified TCR beta libraries were sequenced on the Illumina HiSeq System as 87-base-pair reads. Regarding the original processing steps: A later analysis counted approximately 74 million unique TCR beta chains across the 640 or so repertoires, and 10 million to 11 million of these chains were shared by at least two donors. Raw reads were error-corrected and collapsed into unique sequences by a nearest-neighbor algorithm in which closely related sequences were merged to remove PCR and sequencing errors. CDR3 sequences were aligned to IMGT reference sequences to assign V, D and J gene segments. For a sequence to be retained, a match of at least six nucleotides to both a V gene segment and a J gene segment was required. A rearrangement counted as productive if the CDR3 had no stop codons and remained in frame with V and J, and every other rearrangement counted as non-productive. CDR3 was defined according to IMGT convention as the region running from the second conserved V-encoded cysteine to the conserved J-encoded phenylalanine. The earlier analysis of 500 to 600 of the donors excluded sequences that lacked an unambiguous match to a single V gene segment. An earlier analysis of 500 to 600 of the donors classified V segments as functional when productive rearrangements were above 56.7% and as segregating when the standard deviation between donors was above 5%. To diagnose cytomegalovirus status from the catalog of TCR beta chain sequences, a statistical classification framework was built. A later analysis assigned V and J genes by comparing TCR nucleotide sequences with IMGT/GENE-DB human TR gene sequences. The TCRdist pipeline was used in a later analysis to assign CDR3 sequences and most-parsimonious VDJ recombination scenarios. In a later analysis, every TCR beta chain was defined by the combination of its CDR3 amino acid sequence and its V-gene family, and reads without a unique V-gene family were dropped. In a later analysis, nearly 600 highly shared, low-generation-probability nucleotide sequences were removed to address suspected cross-contamination and a sequencing artifact. A later analysis calculated a clonal expansion index for each public chain from normalized within-repertoire ranks of inferred template counts. A later analysis computed generation probabilities with a VDJ recombination model fitted to out-of-frame rearrangements, and checked the results against IGoR. In a later analysis, TCR-TCR, TCR-HLA and TCR-CMV co-occurrence was scored with hypergeometric tests, and a repertoire-size bias correction was applied to TCR pairs. False discovery rates were estimated in a later analysis by permuting HLA or CMV assignments 20 times. A later analysis grouped co-occurring TCRs with DBSCAN, adding TCRdist sequence similarity when clustering within HLA-allele-positive subsets. For co-occurrence clustering, repertoires with fewer than 30,000 or more than 120,000 public chains were excluded, along with roughly five repertoires with anomalous nucleotide sharing. TCRdb mirrors the immuneACCESS table, restricted to in-frame sequences. Some clones are absent from its copies; in checked studies, under half trace to an unresolved V gene, and the reason for the others is unknown. That table supplies the V and J calls and clone size; D and trimming were determined from the DNA. The sample includes about 190,000 clones, with over 70% observed a single time. The top ten hold roughly 2.8% of the sample.

Recombination connected TRBV5-1 to TRBJ2-7; 10 central nucleotides agree with TRBD1. This sequence originates from a woman aged 25 to 39 in good health and CMV-seropositive. The specimen sequenced was PBMCs. The DNA is TGCGCCAGCAGCCACATGGGTGGGACAGGGGACTACGAGCAGTACTTC. Translated, this is CASSHMGGTGDYEQYF.